A selection of T cell receptor beta chains follows, all from one sample in a study of regulatory T cells in long-lasting Graves disease. Via MiXCR, TCRdb re-called the multiplex PCR reads, giving one row per CDR3 protein. This repertoire shows 500,000 or so distinct CDR3 sequences, around 16% found once; its top ten account for 9% to 15%. These data also featured in a second study, about T cells in Graves' hyperthyroidism and ophthalmopathy.

The sequences come from peripheral blood mononuclear cells (PBMCs), collected at new diagnosis, from a patient treated with antithyroid drugs. These receptors all come from a middle-aged man with Graves disease. CDR3s include the opening cysteine and the closing phenylalanine or tryptophan. D genes are given only for firm matches. The size of a clone is reported for some rows only, either as once, few or many, or as a class for expanded clones.

d_gene: TRBD2
j_gene: TRBJ2-1
abundance: NA
v_gene: TRBV19
CDR3aa: CASSIQSPGLAGGLSYNEQFF
CDR3nt: TGTGCCAGTAGTATCCAATCCCCGGGACTAGCGGGAGGGCTCTCCTACAATGAGCAGTTCTTC

d_gene: TRBD2
j_gene: TRBJ2-7
abundance: NA
v_gene: TRBV18
CDR3aa: CASSRVGSGRGYEQYF
CDR3nt: TGTGCCAGCTCAAGGGTTGGTAGCGGGAGGGGGTACGAGCAGTACTTC

d_gene: TRBD2
j_gene: TRBJ2-5
abundance: many
v_gene: TRBV7-9
CDR3aa: CASRQTSGKETQYF
CDR3nt: TGTGCCAGCAGACAGACTAGCGGGAAAGAGACCCAGTACTTC

d_gene: NA
j_gene: TRBJ2-7
abundance: many
v_gene: TRBV10-3
CDR3aa: CASTGDGGRRNDEQYF
CDR3nt: TGTGCCAGTACAGGGGACGGGGGGCGAAGGAACGACGAGCAGTACTTC

d_gene: NA
j_gene: TRBJ2-2
abundance: many
v_gene: TRBV7-3
CDR3aa: CASSRAGGGTGELFF
CDR3nt: TGTGCCAGCAGCCGGGCAGGGGGGGGCACCGGGGAGCTGTTTTTT

d_gene: NA
j_gene: TRBJ2-7
abundance: many
v_gene: TRBV10-3
CDR3aa: CAISESRHLSSYEQYF
CDR3nt: TGTGCCATCAGTGAGTCGCGGCATCTTAGCTCCTACGAGCAGTACTTC

d_gene: NA
j_gene: TRBJ2-1
abundance: many
v_gene: TRBV7-8
CDR3aa: CASRSGTNNEQFF
CDR3nt: TGTGCCAGCAGATCCGGGACCAACAATGAGCAGTTCTTC

d_gene: TRBD1
j_gene: TRBJ2-2
abundance: NA
v_gene: TRBV5-1
CDR3aa: CASSLVGQGAGELFF
CDR3nt: TGCGCCAGCAGCTTGGTCGGACAGGGGGCCGGGGAGCTGTTTTTT

d_gene: NA
j_gene: TRBJ1-2
abundance: few
v_gene: TRBV12-3/TRBV12-4
CDR3aa: CASSYRAGYGYTF
CDR3nt: TGTGCCAGCAGTTACAGGGCCGGCTATGGCTACACCTTC

d_gene: NA
j_gene: TRBJ2-2
abundance: few
v_gene: TRBV4-1
CDR3aa: CASSQAVRAGELFF
CDR3nt: TGCGCCAGCAGCCAAGCGGTTAGGGCCGGGGAGCTGTTTTTT

d_gene: NA
j_gene: TRBJ2-2
abundance: few
v_gene: TRBV19
CDR3aa: CASATGTRTGELFF
CDR3nt: TGTGCCAGTGCCACCGGGACCCGCACCGGGGAGCTGTTTTTT

d_gene: TRBD2
j_gene: TRBJ2-4
abundance: NA
v_gene: TRBV6-2/TRBV6-3
CDR3aa: CASSYSKSGRTKNIQYF
CDR3nt: TGTGCCAGCAGTTACTCGAAAAGCGGGAGGACCAAAAACATTCAGTACTTC

d_gene: TRBD2
j_gene: TRBJ2-1
abundance: many
v_gene: TRBV6-1
CDR3aa: CASRRFVNLAGDNEQFF
CDR3nt: TGTGCCAGCAGGAGATTTGTTAATCTAGCGGGAGACAATGAGCAGTTCTTC

d_gene: NA
j_gene: TRBJ1-4
abundance: few
v_gene: TRBV19
CDR3aa: CASKGDEKLFF
CDR3nt: TGTGCCAGTAAGGGGGATGAAAAACTGTTTTTT

d_gene: NA
j_gene: TRBJ2-1
abundance: many
v_gene: TRBV7-2
CDR3aa: CASSLMVSRGNEQFF
CDR3nt: TGTGCCAGCAGCTTAATGGTTTCACGGGGCAATGAGCAGTTCTTC

d_gene: TRBD2
j_gene: TRBJ2-3
abundance: many
v_gene: TRBV7-9
CDR3aa: CASSPSGFTDTQYF
CDR3nt: TGTGCCAGCAGTCCTAGCGGATTCACAGATACGCAGTATTTT

d_gene: NA
j_gene: TRBJ2-5
abundance: many
v_gene: TRBV28
CDR3aa: CASSGSARETQYF
CDR3nt: TGTGCCAGCAGCGGGTCCGCCCGAGAGACCCAGTACTTC

d_gene: TRBD2
j_gene: TRBJ2-1
abundance: NA
v_gene: TRBV20-1
CDR3aa: CSASWSVAGGPPIYDEQFF
CDR3nt: TGCAGTGCTAGCTGGTCGGTAGCGGGAGGGCCTCCGATATACGATGAGCAGTTCTTC

d_gene: NA
j_gene: TRBJ1-2
abundance: NA
v_gene: TRBV11-2
CDR3aa: CASSLTDTGYGYTF
CDR3nt: TGTGCCAGCAGCTTGACGGATACGGGGTATGGCTACACCTTC

d_gene: TRBD1
j_gene: TRBJ1-1
abundance: many
v_gene: TRBV20-1
CDR3aa: CSAREIIGTGGTEAFF
CDR3nt: TGCAGTGCTAGAGAAATCATAGGCACAGGGGGGACTGAAGCTTTCTTT